This section outlines one TCR beta chain sequence together with its context. What it binds is unknown. CDR1 is SEHNR, CDR2 FQNEAQ, per germline (reference sequence). Trimming at V came to 0 bases and at J to 0 bases, leaving 4 bases not matched to a gene. CDR3 length: 17 residues. A multiplex PCR was run with 60 Vbeta primers and 13 Jbeta primers. Clones were sequenced by immunoSEQ multiplex PCR, and TCRdb holds only the in-frame ones, with some missing. The top ten hold 1% to 1.5% of the sample, which has about 110,000 clones, around 84% seen once. These data come from a study of cytomegalovirus exposure and HLA in healthy donors. The study, taken as a whole, reports: Reported performance of the classifier showed diagnosis of cytomegalovirus status with high specificity and sensitivity. A likely sequencing artifact accounted for one observed cluster of highly shared sequence variants. Using a false discovery rate of 0.05, a later analysis showed that 15,000 to 20,000 TCR beta sequences were associated with HLA alleles.

Sequenced sample: PBMCs. This receptor was obtained from a woman aged 25 to 45 in good health and CMV-seronegative. The chain combines TRBV7-9 with TRBJ1-4; TRBD1 aligns across 7 bases. The CDR3 sequence: CASSLAVGTATNEKLFF. In DNA form, the CDR3 reads TGTGCCAGCAGCTTAGCCGTAGGGACAGCAACTAATGAAAAACTGTTTTTT.